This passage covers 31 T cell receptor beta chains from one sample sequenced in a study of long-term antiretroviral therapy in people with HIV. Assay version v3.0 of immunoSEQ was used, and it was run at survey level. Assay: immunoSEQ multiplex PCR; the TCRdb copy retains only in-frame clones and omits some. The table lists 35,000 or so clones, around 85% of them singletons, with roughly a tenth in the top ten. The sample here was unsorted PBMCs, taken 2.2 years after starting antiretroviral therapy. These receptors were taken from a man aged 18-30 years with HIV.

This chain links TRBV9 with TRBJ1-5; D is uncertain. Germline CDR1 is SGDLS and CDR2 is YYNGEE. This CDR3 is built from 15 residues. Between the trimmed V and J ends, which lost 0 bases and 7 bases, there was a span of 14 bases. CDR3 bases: TGTGCCAGCAGCGTAGGGGCAGGATCGCACCAGCCCCAGCATTTT. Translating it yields CASSVGAGSHQPQHF. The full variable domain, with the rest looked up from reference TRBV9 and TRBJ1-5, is DSGVTQTPKHLITATGQRVTLRCSPRSGDLSVYWYQQSLDQGLQFLIQYYNGEERAKGNILERFSAQQFPDLHSELNLSSLELGDSALYFCASSVGAGSHQPQHFGDGTRLSIL.

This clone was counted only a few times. The CDR3 region is CASSVVSGDGYTF. The CDR3 bases are TGTGCCAGCAGCGTAGTATCGGGAGATGGCTACACCTTC. The chain has TRBV9 and TRBJ1-2; no reliable D call. Deletions cut 0 bases from V and 6 bases from J, with 9 bases between. CDR3 length: 13 residues. From germline, CDR1 is SGDLS and CDR2 YYNGEE.

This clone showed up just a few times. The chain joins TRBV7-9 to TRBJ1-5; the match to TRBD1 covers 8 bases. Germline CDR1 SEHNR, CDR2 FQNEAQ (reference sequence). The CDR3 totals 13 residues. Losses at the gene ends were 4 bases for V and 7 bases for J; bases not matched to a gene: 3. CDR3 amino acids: CASSSTGEQPQHF. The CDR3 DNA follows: TGTGCCAGCAGCTCGACAGGGGAGCAGCCCCAGCATTTT.

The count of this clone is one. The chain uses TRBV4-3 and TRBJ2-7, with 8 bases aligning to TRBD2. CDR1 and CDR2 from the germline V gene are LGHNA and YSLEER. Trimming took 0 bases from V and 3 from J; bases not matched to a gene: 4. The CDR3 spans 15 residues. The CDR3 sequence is CASSQETSGYYEQYF. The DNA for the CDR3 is TGCGCCAGCAGCCAAGAAACTAGCGGTTACTACGAGCAGTACTTC.

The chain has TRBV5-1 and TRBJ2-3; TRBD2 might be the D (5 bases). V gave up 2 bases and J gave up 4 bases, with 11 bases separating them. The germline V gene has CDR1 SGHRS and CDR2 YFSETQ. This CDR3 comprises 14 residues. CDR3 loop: CASSFYEGPDTQYF. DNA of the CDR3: TGCGCCAGCAGCTTCTATGAGGGTCCAGATACGCAGTATTTT. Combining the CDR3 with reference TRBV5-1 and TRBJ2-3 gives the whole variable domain KAGVTQTPRYLIKTRGQQVTLSCSPISGHRSVSWYQQTPGQGLQFLFEYFSETQRNKGNFPGRFSGRQFSNSRSEMNVSTLELGDSALYLCASSFYEGPDTQYFGPGTRLTVL.

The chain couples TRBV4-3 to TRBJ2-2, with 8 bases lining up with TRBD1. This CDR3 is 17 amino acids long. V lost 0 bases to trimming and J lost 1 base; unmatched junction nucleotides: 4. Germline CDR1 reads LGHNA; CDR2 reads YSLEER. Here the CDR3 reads CASSQDFDRGNTGELFF. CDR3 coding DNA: TGCGCCAGCAGCCAAGATTTCGACAGGGGGAACACCGGGGAGCTGTTTTTT.

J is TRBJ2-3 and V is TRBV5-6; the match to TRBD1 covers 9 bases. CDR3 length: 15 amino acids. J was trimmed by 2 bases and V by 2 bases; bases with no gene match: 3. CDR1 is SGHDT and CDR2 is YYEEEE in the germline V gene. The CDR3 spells CASSLTGGYTDTQYF. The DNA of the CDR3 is TGTGCCAGCAGCTTAACAGGGGGCTACACAGATACGCAGTATTTT.

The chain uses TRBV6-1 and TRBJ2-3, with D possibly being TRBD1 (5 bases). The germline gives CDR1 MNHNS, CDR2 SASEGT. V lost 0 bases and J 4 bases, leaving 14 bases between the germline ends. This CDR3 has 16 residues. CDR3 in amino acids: CASSEAAREIADTQYF. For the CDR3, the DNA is TGTGCCAGCAGTGAAGCGGCCAGGGAAATTGCAGATACGCAGTATTTT.

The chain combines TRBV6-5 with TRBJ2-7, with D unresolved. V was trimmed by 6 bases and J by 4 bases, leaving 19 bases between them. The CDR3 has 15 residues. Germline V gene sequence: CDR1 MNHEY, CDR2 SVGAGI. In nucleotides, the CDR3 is TGTGCCAGCAGCCCATCGTTCATACTTGGGTACGAGCAGTACTTC. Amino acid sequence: CASSPSFILGYEQYF.

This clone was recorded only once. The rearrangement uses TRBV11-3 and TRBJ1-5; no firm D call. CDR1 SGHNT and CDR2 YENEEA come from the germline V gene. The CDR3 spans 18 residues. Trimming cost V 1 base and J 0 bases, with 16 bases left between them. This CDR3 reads CASSLVSAEPYSNQPQHF. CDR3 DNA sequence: TGTGCCAGCAGCTTAGTATCGGCAGAGCCATATAGCAATCAGCCCCAGCATTTT.

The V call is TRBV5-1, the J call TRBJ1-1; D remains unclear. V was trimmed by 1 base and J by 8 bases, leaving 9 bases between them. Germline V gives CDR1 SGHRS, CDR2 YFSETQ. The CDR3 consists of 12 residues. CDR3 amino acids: CASSLNAREAFF. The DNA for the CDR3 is TGCGCCAGCAGCTTGAACGCCAGAGAAGCTTTCTTT.

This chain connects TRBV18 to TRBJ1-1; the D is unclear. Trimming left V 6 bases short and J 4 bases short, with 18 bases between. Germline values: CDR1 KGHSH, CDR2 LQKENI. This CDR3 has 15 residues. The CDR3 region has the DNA TGTGCCAGCTCCCTTGGTGGCGGGCCGGGCACTGAAGCTTTCTTT. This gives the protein CASSLGGGPGTEAFF. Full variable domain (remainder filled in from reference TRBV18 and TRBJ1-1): NAGVMQNPRHLVRRRGQEARLRCSPMKGHSHVYWYRQLPEEGLKFMVYLQKENIIDESGMPKERFSAEFPKEGPSILRIQQVVRGDSAAYFCASSLGGGPGTEAFFGQGTRLTVV.

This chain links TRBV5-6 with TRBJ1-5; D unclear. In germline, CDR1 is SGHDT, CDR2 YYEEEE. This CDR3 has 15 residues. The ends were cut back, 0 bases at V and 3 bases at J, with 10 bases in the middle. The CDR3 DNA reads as TGTGCCAGCAGCTTGGGCACCGAATCCAATCAGCCCCAGCATTTT. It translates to CASSLGTESNQPQHF.

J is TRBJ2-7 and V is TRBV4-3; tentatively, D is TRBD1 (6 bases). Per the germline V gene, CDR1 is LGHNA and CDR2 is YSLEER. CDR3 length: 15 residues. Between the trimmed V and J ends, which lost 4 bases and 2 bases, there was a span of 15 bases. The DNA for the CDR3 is TGCGCCAGCAGCCCGACGGTAGGGGGAGCCTACGAGCAGTACTTC. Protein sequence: CASSPTVGGAYEQYF.

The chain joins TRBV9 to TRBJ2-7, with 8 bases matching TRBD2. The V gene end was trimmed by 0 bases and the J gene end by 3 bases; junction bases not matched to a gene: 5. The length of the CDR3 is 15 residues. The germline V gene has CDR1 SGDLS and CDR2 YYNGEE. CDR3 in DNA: TGTGCCAGCAGCGTAGACGGGGGGGGTCTCTACGAGCAGTACTTC. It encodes CASSVDGGGLYEQYF.

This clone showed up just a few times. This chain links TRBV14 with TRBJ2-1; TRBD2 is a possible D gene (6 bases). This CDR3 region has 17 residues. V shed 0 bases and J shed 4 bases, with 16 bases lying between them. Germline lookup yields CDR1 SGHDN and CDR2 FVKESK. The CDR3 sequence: CASSQDLGLSRYNEQFF. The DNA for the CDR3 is TGTGCCAGCAGCCAAGACCTGGGACTCTCAAGATACAATGAGCAGTTCTTC.

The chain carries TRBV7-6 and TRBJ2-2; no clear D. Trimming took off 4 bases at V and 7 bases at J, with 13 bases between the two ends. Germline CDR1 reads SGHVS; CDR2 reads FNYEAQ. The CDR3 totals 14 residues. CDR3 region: CASSSPLSDGELFF. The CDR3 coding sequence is TGTGCCAGCAGCTCACCCTTGAGTGACGGGGAGCTGTTTTTT.

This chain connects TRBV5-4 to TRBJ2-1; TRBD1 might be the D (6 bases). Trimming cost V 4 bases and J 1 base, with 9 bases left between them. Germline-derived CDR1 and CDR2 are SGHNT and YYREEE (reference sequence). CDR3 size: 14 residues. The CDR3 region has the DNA TGTGCCAGCAGCCCCCAGGGGTCCTACAATGAGCAGTTCTTC. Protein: CASSPQGSYNEQFF.

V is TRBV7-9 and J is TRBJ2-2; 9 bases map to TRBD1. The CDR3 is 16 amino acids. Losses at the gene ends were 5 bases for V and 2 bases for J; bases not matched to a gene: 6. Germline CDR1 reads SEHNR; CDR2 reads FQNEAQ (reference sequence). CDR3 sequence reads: CASSIPGQGNTGELFF. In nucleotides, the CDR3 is TGTGCCAGCAGCATACCGGGACAGGGAAACACCGGGGAGCTGTTTTTT.

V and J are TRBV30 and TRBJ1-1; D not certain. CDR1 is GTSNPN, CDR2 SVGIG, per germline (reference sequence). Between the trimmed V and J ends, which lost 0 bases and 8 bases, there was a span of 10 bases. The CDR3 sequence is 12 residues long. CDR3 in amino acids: CAWSVLSPEAFF. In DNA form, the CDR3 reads TGTGCCTGGAGTGTACTTTCCCCCGAAGCTTTCTTT.

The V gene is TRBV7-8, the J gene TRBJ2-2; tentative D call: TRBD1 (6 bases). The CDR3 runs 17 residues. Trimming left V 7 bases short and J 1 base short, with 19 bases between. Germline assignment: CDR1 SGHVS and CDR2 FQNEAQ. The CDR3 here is CASKLGAWAWNTGELFF. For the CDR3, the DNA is TGTGCCAGCAAATTGGGGGCTTGGGCTTGGAACACCGGGGAGCTGTTTTTT.

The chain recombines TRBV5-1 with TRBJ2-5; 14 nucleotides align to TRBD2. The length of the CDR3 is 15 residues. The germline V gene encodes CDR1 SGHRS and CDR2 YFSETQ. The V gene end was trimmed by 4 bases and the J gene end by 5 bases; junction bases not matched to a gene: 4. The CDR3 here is CASSQGLAGVETQYF. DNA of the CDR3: TGCGCCAGCAGCCAGGGACTAGCGGGGGTTGAGACCCAGTACTTC.

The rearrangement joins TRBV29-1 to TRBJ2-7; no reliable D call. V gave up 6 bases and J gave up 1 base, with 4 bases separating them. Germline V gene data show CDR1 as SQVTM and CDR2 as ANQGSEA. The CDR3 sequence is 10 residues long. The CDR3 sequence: CSVGSYEQYF. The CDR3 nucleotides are TGCAGCGTCGGATCCTACGAGCAGTACTTC.

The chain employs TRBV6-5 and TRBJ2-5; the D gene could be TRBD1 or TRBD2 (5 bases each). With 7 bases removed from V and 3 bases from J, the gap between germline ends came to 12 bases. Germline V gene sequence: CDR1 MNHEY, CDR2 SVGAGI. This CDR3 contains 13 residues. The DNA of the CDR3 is TGTGCCAGCACTCCCCGGGGCAAAGAGACCCAGTACTTC. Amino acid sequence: CASTPRGKETQYF.

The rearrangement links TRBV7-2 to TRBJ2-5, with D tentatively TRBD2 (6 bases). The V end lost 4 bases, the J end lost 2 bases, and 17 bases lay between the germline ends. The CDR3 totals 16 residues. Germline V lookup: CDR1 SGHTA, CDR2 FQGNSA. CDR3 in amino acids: CASSWAAGGNQETQYF. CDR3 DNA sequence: TGTGCCAGCAGCTGGGCGGCGGGCGGGAATCAAGAGACCCAGTACTTC.

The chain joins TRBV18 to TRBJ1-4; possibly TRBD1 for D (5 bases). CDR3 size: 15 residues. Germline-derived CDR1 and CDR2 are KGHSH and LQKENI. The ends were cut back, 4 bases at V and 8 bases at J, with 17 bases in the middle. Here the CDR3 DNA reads TGTGCCAGCTCACGGGGACTTCCCATATGGGAAAAACTGTTTTTT. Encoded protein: CASSRGLPIWEKLFF.

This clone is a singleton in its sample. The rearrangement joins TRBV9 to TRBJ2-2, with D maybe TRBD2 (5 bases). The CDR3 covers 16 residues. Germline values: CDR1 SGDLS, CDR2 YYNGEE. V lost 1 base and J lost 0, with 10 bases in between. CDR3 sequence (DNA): TGTGCCAGCAGCGTAAGCCCGGACTCGAACACCGGGGAGCTGTTTTTT. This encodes CASSVSPDSNTGELFF.

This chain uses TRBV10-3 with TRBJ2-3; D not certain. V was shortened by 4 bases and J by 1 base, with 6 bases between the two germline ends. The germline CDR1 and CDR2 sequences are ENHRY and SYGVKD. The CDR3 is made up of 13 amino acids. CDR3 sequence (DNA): TGTGCCATCAGTGCTGTAGGCACAGATACGCAGTATTTT. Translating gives CAISAVGTDTQYF.

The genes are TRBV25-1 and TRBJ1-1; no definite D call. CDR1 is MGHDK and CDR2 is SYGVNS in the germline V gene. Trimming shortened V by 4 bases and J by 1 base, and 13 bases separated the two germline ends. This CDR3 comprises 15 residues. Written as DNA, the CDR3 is TGTGCCAGCAGTGCCGGACCCCACGAGAACACTGAAGCTTTCTTT. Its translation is CASSAGPHENTEAFF.

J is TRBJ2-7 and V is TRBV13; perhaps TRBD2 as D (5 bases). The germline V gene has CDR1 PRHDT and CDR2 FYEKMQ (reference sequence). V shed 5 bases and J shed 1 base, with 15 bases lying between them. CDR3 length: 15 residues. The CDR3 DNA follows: TGTGCCAGCAGCCGCCGGAGGTCGGAGTCCTACGAGCAGTACTTC. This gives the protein CASSRRRSESYEQYF.

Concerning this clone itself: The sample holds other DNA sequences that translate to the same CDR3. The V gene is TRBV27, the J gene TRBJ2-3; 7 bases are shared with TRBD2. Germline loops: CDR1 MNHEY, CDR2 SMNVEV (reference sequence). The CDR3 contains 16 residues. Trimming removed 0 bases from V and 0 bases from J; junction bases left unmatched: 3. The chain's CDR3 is CASSLSPSGSTDTQYF. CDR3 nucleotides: TGTGCCAGCAGTTTATCCCCTAGCGGAAGCACAGATACGCAGTATTTT.